This passage covers 21 T cell receptor beta chains from one sample sequenced in a study of breast tumors, draining lymph nodes, adjacent tissues. From the multiplex PCR reads, TCRdb called clonotypes with MiXCR, one entry per CDR3 protein. The sample gives 15,000 or so distinct CDR3 sequences, about 45% of which show up once; about an eighth is in the top ten. Sample: tumor-adjacent breast tissue. These receptors were taken from a female donor with breast cancer. Some clones in this sample may be carry-over from other donors' samples.

This clonotype was observed once. The J gene is TRBJ2-1, the V gene TRBV6-5; a weak D match, TRBD2 (5 bases). Germline V gives CDR1 MNHEY, CDR2 SVGAGI. CDR3 size: 16 residues. The ends were cut back, 7 bases at V and 6 bases at J, with 22 bases in the middle. CDR3 DNA sequence: TGTGCCAGCACTCTAGGAAAAGGACGGGATAGCAATGAGCAGTTCTTC. Its translation: CASTLGKGRDSNEQFF.

This clonotype is termed medium-sized. The chain recombines TRBV7-8 with TRBJ2-2; D may match TRBD1 or TRBD2 (6 bases each). This CDR3 region has 17 residues. Germline assignment: CDR1 SGHVS and CDR2 FQNEAQ. V was shortened by 2 bases and J by 1 base, with 14 bases between the two germline ends. The CDR3 DNA sequence: TGTGCCAGCAGCTTACTGGGGGGCCTAAAGAACACCGGGGAGCTGTTTTTT. Its translation: CASSLLGGLKNTGELFF.

This clonotype was detected ten times or more. This chain uses TRBV19 with TRBJ1-4, with 7 nucleotides matching TRBD1. V lost 1 base, J lost 7 bases, and 3 bases stayed unmatched. This CDR3 comprises 14 residues. CDR1 is LNHDA, CDR2 SQIVND, per germline (reference sequence). The CDR3 DNA follows: TGTGCCAGTAGTATAGGCGCAGGGGGTGAAAAACTGTTTTTT. It specifies CASSIGAGGEKLFF.

About this clonotype itself: One junction end does not reproduce the germline sequence, and a read error may be involved. The V gene is TRBV20-1, the J gene TRBJ2-7; D possibly corresponds to TRBD2 (5 bases). CDR3 length: 11 amino acids. From germline, CDR1 is DFQATT and CDR2 SNEGSKA (reference sequence). CDR3 loop: CGTRAGYEQSF. Here the CDR3 DNA reads TGCGGTACTAGAGCTGGCTACGAGCAGTCCTTC.

This clonotype was seen repeatedly, ten times or more. Sequence at one end of the junction differs from germline and may be a read error. The genes are TRBV7-2 and TRBJ1-2; 7 positions agree with TRBD1. CDR3 length: 16 amino acids. Germline V gene sequence: CDR1 SGHTA, CDR2 FQGNSA. The DNA of the CDR3 is TGTGCCAGCAGCTTATCCCCCGGGACAGCTAACTATGGCCACCCCTTC. The encoded protein is CASSLSPGTANYGHPF.

In its sample, this clonotype ranks as medium-sized. The CDR3 DNA reads as TGCAGTGCTAGTAGGTGGGAACCCTACGAGCAGTACTTC. Its protein is CSASRWEPYEQYF. The chain joins TRBV20-1 to TRBJ2-7; D gene ambiguous. Trimming shortened V by 3 bases and J by 2 bases, and 11 bases separated the two germline ends. This CDR3 contains 13 residues. Germline assignment: CDR1 DFQATT and CDR2 SNEGSKA (reference sequence).

This clonotype ranks as medium-sized (0.01 to 0.1%). V and J are TRBV4-1 and TRBJ2-1, with a tentative D call TRBD1 (6 bases). The ends were cut back, 0 bases at V and 13 bases at J, with 25 bases in the middle. Per the germline V gene, CDR1 is MGHRA and CDR2 is YSYEKL. The CDR3 contains 17 residues. CDR3 protein: CASSQDGAGAQVSEQFF. The CDR3 DNA sequence: TGCGCCAGCAGCCAAGATGGGGCAGGGGCGCAAGTTAGTGAACAGTTCTTC.

This clonotype was counted a single time. The gene calls are TRBV24-1 and TRBJ1-5; TRBD1 matches 8 bases. The CDR3 is 13 residues long. The germline V gene encodes CDR1 KGHDR and CDR2 SFDVKD. V trimming: 4 bases; J trimming: 7 bases; junction bases outside the gene matches: 2. CDR3 nucleotide sequence: TGTGCCACCAGTGAGTACAGGGGGCAGCCCCAGCATTTT. It is translated as CATSEYRGQPQHF.

This chain joins TRBV7-2 and TRBJ2-1; 10 nucleotides agree with TRBD2. Germline CDR1 and CDR2: SGHTA and FQGNSA. Losses at the gene ends were 5 bases for V and 4 bases for J; bases not matched to a gene: 2. The CDR3 contains 14 residues. The DNA of the CDR3 is TGTGCCAGCAGCAGGACTAGCGGATACAATGAGCAGTTCTTC. Its translation is CASSRTSGYNEQFF.

This clonotype was seen repeatedly, ten times or more. The chain uses TRBV6-5 and TRBJ1-5; tentatively, D is TRBD1 (5 bases). Germline assignment: CDR1 MNHEY and CDR2 SVGAGI. Trimming took off 6 bases at V and 7 bases at J, with 16 bases between the two ends. The CDR3 has 14 amino acids. The CDR3 DNA reads as TGTGCCAGCAGAGCGAACCAGGGAGGCCAGCCCCAGCATTTT. It specifies CASRANQGGQPQHF.

This clonotype was seen at least ten times. The chain is built from TRBV2 and TRBJ2-3, with a weak D call TRBD2 (5 bases). The ends were cut back, 7 bases at V and 0 bases at J, with 17 bases in the middle. The CDR3 has 16 residues. Germline CDR1 is SNHLY and CDR2 is FYNNEI. The CDR3 sequence is CASIPGRTGSTDTQYF. The CDR3 coding sequence is TGTGCCAGCATCCCCGGGCGGACTGGAAGCACAGATACGCAGTATTTT.

The chain is built from TRBV11-3 and TRBJ1-2, with TRBD1 identical over 8 bases. J gave up 5 bases and V 4 bases, and 3 bases lay outside the gene matches. The CDR3 loop spans 13 amino acids. The germline V gene encodes CDR1 SGHNT and CDR2 YENEEA. CDR3 nucleotide sequence: TGTGCCAGCAGCTCTGACAGGGGATATGGCTACACCTTC. Translation: CASSSDRGYGYTF.

This clonotype showed up many times. This chain links TRBV9 with TRBJ2-1; D not resolved. The CDR3 is 12 residues long. Trimming left V 5 bases short and J 0 bases short, with 3 bases between. The V gene's germline CDR1 is SGDLS and CDR2 YYNGEE. DNA of the CDR3: TGTGCCAGCAGAGGCTCCTACAATGAGCAGTTCTTC. This sequence encodes CASRGSYNEQFF. Based on the CDR3 plus reference TRBV9 and TRBJ2-1, the full variable domain is DSGVTQTPKHLITATGQRVTLRCSPRSGDLSVYWYQQSLDQGLQFLIQYYNGEERAKGNILERFSAQQFPDLHSELNLSSLELGDSALYFCASRGSYNEQFFGPGTRLTVL.

In the case of this clonotype: A read error may produce the germline difference seen at one junction end. This chain joins TRBV9 and TRBJ1-2, with D perhaps matching TRBD1 (5 bases). This CDR3 has 12 residues. Germline CDR1 and CDR2: SGDLS and YYNGEE. CDR3: CASSGGSYGYAF. CDR3 nucleotide sequence: TGTGCCAGCAGCGGGGGCAGCTATGGCTACGCCTTC.

This clonotype is labeled medium-sized. The chain has TRBV7-3 and TRBJ2-3; no definite D call. Trimming took off 0 bases at V and 4 bases at J, with 5 bases between the two ends. The length of the CDR3 is 13 residues. CDR1 is SGHTA, CDR2 FQGTGA, per germline. CDR3 amino acids: CASSLTPPDTQYF. CDR3 coding DNA: TGTGCCAGCAGCTTAACCCCCCCAGATACGCAGTATTTT.

The chain combines TRBV5-6 with TRBJ2-7, with D possibly being TRBD1 (6 bases). CDR1 is SGHDT, CDR2 YYEEEE, per germline. The CDR3 is 15 amino acids. Trimming left V 2 bases short and J 0 bases short, with 12 bases between. The chain's CDR3 is CASSFGQRSSYEQYF. In DNA form, the CDR3 reads TGTGCCAGCAGCTTCGGACAGAGGTCCTCCTACGAGCAGTACTTC.

This clonotype was found many times. A much larger clonotype is one base distant, so this may be a read error. The chain employs TRBV6-1 and TRBJ1-5; tentatively, D is TRBD1 (5 bases). Per the germline V gene, CDR1 is MNHNS and CDR2 is SASEGT. The CDR3 is made up of 12 amino acids. V shed 5 bases and J shed 5 bases, with 7 bases lying between them. This chain's CDR3 is CASSLGDQPQHF. CDR3 DNA: TGTGCCAGCAGTCTAGGGGATCAGCCCCAGCATTTT.

This rearrangement joins TRBV7-2 to TRBJ2-2, with 15 bases that match TRBD2. The CDR3 runs 15 residues. The J segment lost 5 bases and the V segment lost 7 bases, leaving 2 bases of the junction unmatched. Germline V gene lookup returns CDR1 SGHTA and CDR2 FQGNSA. The CDR3 is CASTGLAGGTGELFF. The CDR3 region has the DNA TGTGCCAGCACGGGACTAGCGGGAGGAACCGGGGAGCTGTTTTTT.

In its sample, this clonotype is medium-sized. The chain joins TRBV19 to TRBJ2-7; D assignment may be TRBD1 or TRBD2 (5 bases each). The CDR3 contains 16 residues. Germline loops: CDR1 LNHDA, CDR2 SQIVND (reference sequence). V was cut by 3 bases and J by 3 bases, with 18 bases left in between. CDR3 loop: CASSISGGRLGYEQYF. CDR3 DNA: TGTGCCAGTAGTATCAGTGGGGGACGTCTCGGCTACGAGCAGTACTTC.

The table lists this clonotype with many counts. The germline gene is not matched at one end of the junction; a read error may be the cause. The rearrangement uses TRBV6-5 and TRBJ1-3; D remains ambiguous. The CDR3 length is 14 residues. CDR1 MNHEY and CDR2 SVGAGI come from the germline V gene. The CDR3 sequence: CTSSYGGSGNTIYF. The CDR3, as DNA: TGTACCAGCAGTTACGGTGGGTCTGGAAACACCATATATTTT.

This clonotype showed up many times. This sequence may be a read error, since a much larger clone differs from it by one base. The chain recombines TRBV20-1 with TRBJ1-2, with a tentative D call TRBD1 (5 bases). There are 15 residues in the CDR3. V was pared by 4 bases and J by 4 bases, with 19 bases between. Germline lookup yields CDR1 DFQATT and CDR2 SNEGSKA (reference sequence). CDR3 sequence: CSATASGGVTYGYTF. CDR3 DNA: TGCAGTGCTACTGCCTCAGGAGGGGTTACCTATGGCTACACCTTC.